Given below is one T cell receptor (beta chain) in context. Its specificity is not known. This specimen comes from a study of CD8 T cells in Susac syndrome. When the RNA was reverse transcribed, random hexamers were used with an input of about 0.45 to 1 ug. TCRdb itself ran the immunoSEQ multiplex PCR reads through MiXCR, one entry per CDR3 protein. The sample consists of 90,000 to 150,000 distinct CDR3 sequences, roughly 92% of them appearing once. Regarding the study as a whole: TCR sequencing and HLA analysis covered a relatively small number of individuals.

From germline, CDR1 is LNHDA and CDR2 SQIVND (reference sequence). Trimming cost V 6 bases and J 4 bases, with 12 bases left between them. The CDR3 spans 13 residues. Specimen: CD4+ T cells from PBMCs. The chain uses TRBV19 and TRBJ2-5; a weak D match, TRBD1 (6 bases). This receptor was taken from a human donor in good health. The CDR3 sequence is CASSGQPIETQYF. The CDR3 DNA reads as TGTGCCAGTAGCGGACAGCCGATAGAGACCCAGTACTTC.